The clone carrying this T cell receptor beta chain appeared a single time. These data originate in a study of T cell changes during pregnancy in multiple sclerosis. Using immunoSEQ multiplex PCR, the repertoire was profiled, and TCRdb retains in-frame clones only, with some absent. The profile covers roughly 40,000 clones, with roughly nine tenths appearing a single time and around 0.5% taken by the ten largest. This CDR3 spans 21 amino acids. V trimming: 0 bases; J trimming: 1 base; junction bases outside the gene matches: 16. From germline, CDR1 is LNHNV and CDR2 YYDKDF (reference sequence). This specimen was CD4+ T cells from peripheral blood mononuclear cells, taken in the first trimester of pregnancy. The chain joins TRBV15 to TRBJ2-4; TRBD1 aligns across 9 bases. This clonotype was obtained from a female donor in good health, enrolled as a control in a pregnancy study. Here the CDR3 reads CATSRDGWAQGTGMAKNIQYF. The CDR3 coding sequence is TGTGCCACCAGCAGAGATGGCTGGGCCCAAGGGACAGGGATGGCCAAAAACATTCAGTACTTC.